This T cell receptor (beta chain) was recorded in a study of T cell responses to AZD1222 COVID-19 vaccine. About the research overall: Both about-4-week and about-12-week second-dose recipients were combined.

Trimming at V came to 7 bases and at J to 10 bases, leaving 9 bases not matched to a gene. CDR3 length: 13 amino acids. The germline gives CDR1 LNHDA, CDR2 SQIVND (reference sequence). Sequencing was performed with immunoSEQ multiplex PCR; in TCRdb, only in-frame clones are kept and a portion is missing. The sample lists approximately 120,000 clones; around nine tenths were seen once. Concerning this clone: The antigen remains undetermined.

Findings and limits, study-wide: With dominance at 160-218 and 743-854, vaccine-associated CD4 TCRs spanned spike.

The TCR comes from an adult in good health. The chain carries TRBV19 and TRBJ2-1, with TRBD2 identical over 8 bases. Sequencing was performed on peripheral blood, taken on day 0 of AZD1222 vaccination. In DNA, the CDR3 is TGTGCCAGTATGTTCAGCGGGAGCTGGGAGCAGTTCTTC. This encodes CASMFSGSWEQFF.